This T cell receptor (beta chain) derives from a study of T cells in Graves' hyperthyroidism and ophthalmopathy. Hyperthyroidism of Graves' type that showed no ophthalmopathy progression within 18 months was stable. This clonotype was detected many times. Amplification of TCR beta CDR3 regions was performed using RNA transcripts as template. Researchers ran a first-round RT-PCR on the TCR CDR3 using the HTBI primer set. TCRdb reprocessed the multiplex PCR reads with MiXCR, giving one entry per CDR3 protein. This repertoire shows 450,000 to 650,000 distinct CDR3 sequences, around 21% found once; its top ten account for around a quarter. Trimming shortened V by 7 bases and J by 8 bases, and 20 bases separated the two germline ends. This CDR3 has 14 amino acids. Germline values: CDR1 MDHEN, CDR2 SYDVKM.

The source is a young man with Graves' hyperthyroidism. J is TRBJ1-2 and V is TRBV28; weak D call: TRBD1 (5 bases). Sequencing was carried out using blood. CDR3 coding DNA: TGTGCCAGCACCGGGGGTGGGGACCGCCTAGGCTACACCTTC. Translation gives CASTGGGDRLGYTF.